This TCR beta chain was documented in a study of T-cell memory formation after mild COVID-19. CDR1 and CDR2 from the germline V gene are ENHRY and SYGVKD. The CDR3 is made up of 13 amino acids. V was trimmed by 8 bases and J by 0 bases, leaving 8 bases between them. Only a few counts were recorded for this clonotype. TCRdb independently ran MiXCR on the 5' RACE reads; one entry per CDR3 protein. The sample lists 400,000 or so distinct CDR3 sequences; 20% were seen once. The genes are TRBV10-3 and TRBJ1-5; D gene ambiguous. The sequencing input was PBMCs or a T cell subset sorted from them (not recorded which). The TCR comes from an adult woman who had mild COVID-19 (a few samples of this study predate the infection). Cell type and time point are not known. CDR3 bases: TGTGCCATCGGTCAGGATAGCAATCAGCCCCAGCATTTT. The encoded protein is CAIGQDSNQPQHF.